The 27 T cell receptor beta chains listed next were all sequenced from one sample in a study of T cells in Graves' hyperthyroidism and ophthalmopathy. RNA transcripts served as the template for amplifying TCR beta CDR3 regions. First-round RT-PCR of the TCR CDR3 relied on the HTBI primer set. TCRdb passed the multiplex PCR reads through MiXCR, listing each CDR3 protein once. The sample contains roughly 660,000 distinct CDR3 sequences, 17% of which appear only once. Sequencing was performed on blood. These receptors were obtained from a man aged 50 to 59 with Graves' hyperthyroidism.

This clonotype appeared a few times. The chain carries TRBV10-1 and TRBJ1-2; unclear D gene. CDR1 and CDR2 (germline): WNHNN, SYGVQD (reference sequence). This CDR3 contains 13 residues. V was trimmed by 5 bases and J by 7 bases, leaving 14 bases between them. DNA for the CDR3: TGCGCCAGCAGTTCGGCCAGCTCTTTTGGCTACACCTTC. Amino acid sequence: CASSSASSFGYTF.

This clonotype was detected only a few times. The V call is TRBV11-2, the J call TRBJ2-1; possible D gene TRBD2, 6 bases. V was clipped by 2 bases and J by 3 bases, with 14 bases between them. The length of the CDR3 is 16 residues. CDR1 and CDR2 (germline): SGHAT, FQNNGV. CDR3 in amino acids: CASSLSGTLIYNEQFF. CDR3 DNA sequence: TGTGCCAGCAGCTTAAGTGGGACTCTCATCTACAATGAGCAGTTCTTC.

The chain recombines TRBV19 with TRBJ2-2, with D perhaps matching TRBD1 or TRBD2 (5 bases each). The germline V gene has CDR1 LNHDA and CDR2 SQIVND (reference sequence). This CDR3 has 16 amino acids. The V and J ends lost 7 bases and 0 bases respectively, with 15 bases between them. The CDR3 reads CASTVGASSNTGELFF. CDR3 in DNA: TGTGCCAGTACCGTTGGGGCTAGCTCGAACACCGGGGAGCTGTTTTTT.

This clonotype was found many times. V usage is TRBV28 and J usage is TRBJ1-1; unclear D gene. V was cut by 4 bases and J by 0 bases, with 6 bases left in between. Germline V lookup: CDR1 MDHEN, CDR2 SYDVKM. The CDR3 sequence is 13 residues long. CDR3 in amino acids: CASSSPMNTEAFF. For the CDR3, the DNA is TGTGCCAGCAGTTCCCCCATGAACACTGAAGCTTTCTTT.

Notes on this clonotype: This may arise from a read error, as a much more abundant clone is one base away. This CDR3 is CASTGRVADTQYF. CDR3 nucleotide sequence: TGTGCCAGCACCGGCAGGGTCGCAGATACGCAGTATTTT. The chain links TRBV27 to TRBJ2-3; tentatively, D is TRBD1 (5 bases). The V end was cut by 7 bases, the J end by 4 bases, with 12 bases between. Germline V gives CDR1 MNHEY, CDR2 SMNVEV (reference sequence). The CDR3 runs to 13 residues.

This clonotype was seen at least ten times. The rearrangement joins TRBV6-1 to TRBJ2-5; TRBD1 agrees at 11 bases. The CDR3 has 17 residues. Trimming at V came to 5 bases and at J to 7 bases, leaving 15 bases not matched to a gene. Looked up from germline, CDR1 is MNHNS and CDR2 is SASEGT. The CDR3 sequence is CASSYPIGQGATRTQYF. The CDR3 bases are TGTGCCAGCAGTTACCCGATTGGACAGGGGGCTACAAGGACCCAGTACTTC.

This clonotype came up many times. The chain combines TRBV27 with TRBJ2-4; D may correspond to TRBD1 or TRBD2 (5 bases each). The CDR3 length is 18 residues. V lost 0 bases, J lost 1 base, and 16 bases lay in between. Looked up from germline, CDR1 is MNHEY and CDR2 is SMNVEV (reference sequence). The CDR3 DNA reads as TGTGCCAGCAGTTTATCCTCGGGGTCTGAGGGGGCCAAAAACATTCAGTACTTC. Translating gives CASSLSSGSEGAKNIQYF.

This clonotype was detected ten times or more. The chain employs TRBV2 and TRBJ2-2, with 7 bases matching TRBD2. The CDR3 totals 15 residues. V gave up 7 bases and J gave up 1 base; unmatched junction bases: 6. Germline V gene data show CDR1 as SNHLY and CDR2 as FYNNEI. The CDR3 nucleotides read TGTGCCAGCAACGGAGCGGGATTGAACACCGGGGAGCTGTTTTTT. Translation: CASNGAGLNTGELFF.

In its sample, this clonotype was seen a few times. V usage is TRBV29-1 and J usage is TRBJ2-7, with 10 bases matching TRBD2. CDR3 length: 15 residues. Germline CDR1 and CDR2: SQVTM and ANQGSEA. The V gene end was trimmed by 6 bases and the J gene end by 0 bases; junction bases not matched to a gene: 8. The CDR3 DNA reads TGCAGCGTCATAACTAGCGGGGCGAGCTCCTACGAGCAGTACTTC. Translation: CSVITSGASSYEQYF.

This clonotype was observed at least ten times. The chain employs TRBV5-5 and TRBJ2-1; no definite D call. Germline V lookup: CDR1 SGHKS, CDR2 YYEKEE (reference sequence). The CDR3 is 15 residues long. The germline V and J ends were trimmed by 4 bases and 7 bases, with 18 bases remaining between them. CDR3 sequence (DNA): TGTGCCAGCAGCGACCCCTGGGCTAGAGGAAATGAGCAGTTCTTC. Residues: CASSDPWARGNEQFF.

The CDR3: CAWSVTRGRQETQYF. As DNA, the CDR3 is TGTGCCTGGAGTGTAACCAGGGGAAGGCAAGAGACCCAGTACTTC. The chain recombines TRBV30 with TRBJ2-5, with a possible D match to TRBD1 (6 bases). Trimming shortened V by 0 bases and J by 2 bases, and 13 bases separated the two germline ends. The length of the CDR3 is 15 residues. The germline gives CDR1 GTSNPN, CDR2 SVGIG (reference sequence).

This clonotype occurred many times. This chain uses TRBV12-3 or TRBV12-4 with TRBJ2-2; possibly TRBD2 for D (6 bases). Trimming left V 4 bases short and J 5 bases short, with 17 bases between. This CDR3 is 16 amino acids long. For the CDR3, the DNA is TGTGCCAGCAGTTCCCCGGTGGGAGGAGGAACCGGGGAGCTGTTTTTT. Translated, it gives CASSSPVGGGTGELFF.

Many counts were recorded for this clonotype. This chain connects TRBV7-2 to TRBJ1-6, with 7 nucleotides matching TRBD1. The CDR3 has 14 amino acids. Germline values: CDR1 SGHTA, CDR2 FQGNSA. The junction had 7 bases not matched to a gene; V was cut back by 4 bases and J by 10 bases. CDR3 coding DNA: TGTGCCAGCAGCTCGACAAGGGGGCGATCACCCCTCCACTTT. This codes for CASSSTRGRSPLHF.

In its sample, this clonotype was seen many times. V and J are TRBV28 and TRBJ2-5; no reliable D call. This CDR3 comprises 14 residues. Germline V gene lookup returns CDR1 MDHEN and CDR2 SYDVKM. The V and J ends lost 4 bases and 0 bases respectively, with 9 bases between them. The CDR3, as DNA: TGTGCCAGCAGTTCCCCTCTGTACCAAGAGACCCAGTACTTC. Amino acid sequence: CASSSPLYQETQYF.

This clonotype has a count of ten or more. V and J are TRBV20-1 and TRBJ2-3; 10 bases line up with TRBD2. The CDR3 is 16 amino acids. In germline, CDR1 is DFQATT, CDR2 SNEGSKA (reference sequence). V gave up 0 bases and J gave up 5 bases; unmatched junction bases: 8. CDR3: CSARDRVAGGIDTQYF. CDR3 bases: TGCAGTGCTAGAGATCGGGTAGCGGGAGGAATAGATACGCAGTATTTT.

This clonotype was observed at least ten times. The chain uses TRBV18 and TRBJ1-1; 8 bases line up with TRBD1. Trimming removed 3 bases from V and 4 bases from J; junction bases left unmatched: 4. The CDR3 runs 14 residues. Germline-derived CDR1 and CDR2 are KGHSH and LQKENI. The CDR3 sequence is CASSPDRVRTEAFF. As DNA, the CDR3 is TGTGCCAGCTCACCGGACAGGGTCCGCACTGAAGCTTTCTTT.

This clonotype appeared a few times. A junction end diverges from the germline sequence, so it may reflect a read error. This chain links TRBV4-2 with TRBJ2-2; D not resolved. The CDR3 covers 14 residues. CDR1 and CDR2 (germline): LGHNA, YNFKEQ. The CDR3 protein is CASSKEVGTGELFF. CDR3 DNA sequence: TGTGCCAGCAGCAAAGAGGTGGGCACCGGGGAGCTGTTTTTT.

This clonotype was detected ten times or more. The V and J genes are TRBV6-1 and TRBJ1-5; D gene uncertain. Per the germline V gene, CDR1 is MNHNS and CDR2 is SASEGT. V was clipped by 1 base and J by 5 bases, with 6 bases between them. The CDR3 contains 13 residues. The CDR3 nucleotides read TGTGCCAGCAGTGAAGGCGCCTATCAGCCCCAGCATTTT. Translated: CASSEGAYQPQHF.

Here the CDR3 DNA reads TGTGCCAGCAGCCCACGGGGACTAGCCTCTAAGGACGGGCAGTTCTTC. It codes for CASSPRGLASKDGQFF. The V call is TRBV7-2, the J call TRBJ2-1; 9 nucleotides agree with TRBD2. V gave up 5 bases and J gave up 12 bases; unmatched junction bases: 17. From germline, CDR1 is SGHTA and CDR2 FQGNSA. This CDR3 region has 16 residues.

The rearrangement uses TRBV5-6 and TRBJ1-6, with D perhaps matching TRBD1 (6 bases). Deletions cut 4 bases from V and 3 bases from J, with 14 bases between. Germline V CDR1 and CDR2: SGHDT, YYEEEE. The CDR3 is made up of 16 amino acids. The CDR3 DNA sequence: TGTGCCAGCAGCCAAGACAGGCTCCGCTATAATTCACCCCTCCACTTT. This gives the protein CASSQDRLRYNSPLHF.

The chain joins TRBV29-1 to TRBJ1-4; D might be TRBD1 (6 bases). The CDR3 loop spans 13 amino acids. The V gene's germline CDR1 is SQVTM and CDR2 ANQGSEA. The V gene lost 5 bases and the J gene lost 4 bases, with 11 bases spanning the gap. CDR3 residues: CSVSTGFNEKLFF. CDR3 coding DNA: TGCAGCGTTTCGACAGGTTTTAATGAAAAACTGTTTTTT.

Regarding this clonotype: Just one base apart from a much larger clone, this may be a read error. Likely a read error: the CDR3 ends without its conserved phenylalanine or tryptophan. The CDR3 protein is CASRSRGRGNQPQHI. The CDR3 DNA reads TGTGCCAGCAGGAGCAGGGGGCGCGGCAATCAGCCCCAGCATATT. V usage is TRBV12-3 or TRBV12-4 and J usage is TRBJ1-5; 8 nucleotides line up with TRBD1. The junction had 6 bases not matched to a gene; V was cut back by 6 bases and J by 2 bases. The CDR3 is made up of 15 amino acids.

This clonotype was seen a handful of times. Germline and junction disagree at one end, which may indicate a read error. J is TRBJ2-5 and V is TRBV5-1; 9 positions agree with TRBD2. The CDR3 is made up of 11 amino acids. Germline V lookup: CDR1 SGHRS, CDR2 YFSETQ. The CDR3 loop is CASRLAGDLHF. CDR3 nucleotide sequence: TGCGCCAGCAGGTTAGCGGGAGATCTGCACTTC.

The chain combines TRBV28 with TRBJ1-5; weak D call: TRBD1 (6 bases). This CDR3 has 15 residues. V was clipped by 3 bases and J by 8 bases, with 17 bases between them. CDR1 is MDHEN and CDR2 is SYDVKM in the germline V gene. CDR3 in DNA: TGTGCCAGCAGTTTGATCGAGGGGGAACCCAAGCCCCAGCATTTT. Its protein is CASSLIEGEPKPQHF.

The gene calls are TRBV12-3 or TRBV12-4 and TRBJ2-1; D is perhaps TRBD2 (6 bases). The V end lost 6 bases, the J end lost 4 bases, and 16 bases lay between the germline ends. The CDR3 has 15 residues. The CDR3 nucleotides read TGTGCCAGCAGCCAAGACCGGGACTTTTACAATGAGCAGTTCTTC. This gives the protein CASSQDRDFYNEQFF.

In this sample, this clonotype turned up many times. V and J are TRBV2 and TRBJ1-3; D may be TRBD1 (6 bases). V was trimmed by 6 bases and J by 0 bases, leaving 12 bases between them. The CDR3 loop spans 15 amino acids. Germline V gene sequence: CDR1 SNHLY, CDR2 FYNNEI. CDR3 DNA: TGTGCCAGCAGGCTACAGGGAGGCTCTGGAAACACCATATATTTT. This encodes CASRLQGGSGNTIYF.

This clonotype was observed at least ten times. This rearrangement joins TRBV20-1 to TRBJ2-3; 8 positions agree with TRBD1. CDR1 is DFQATT and CDR2 is SNEGSKA in the germline V gene (reference sequence). Losses at the gene ends were 6 bases for V and 2 bases for J; bases not matched to a gene: 10. The CDR3 loop spans 15 amino acids. CDR3 sequence reads: CSASTDRVYTDTQYF. The CDR3 nucleotides read TGCAGTGCCTCAACGGACAGGGTTTACACAGATACGCAGTATTTT.